The subject of this entry is one TCR beta chain. Its antigen remains undetermined. Nothing much larger sits one base from this clone, and base qualities are not available. These data come from a study of vaccination and CD4 T cells after COVID-19 (dated 2022 in TCRdb). In the study overall: SARS-CoV-2 positivity had been established in the convalescent patients by nasal swab PCR, and mild disease was recorded in nine or ten of these patients and severe disease in one. Post-vaccine blood samples were taken a median of 72 days after the second vaccine dose, with a range of about 13 to 250 days. Overlapping spike peptide pools from SARS-CoV-2 and from the common cold coronaviruses HCoV-NL63, HCoV-OC43 and HCoV-229E were used as culture stimuli. The convalescent cohort included six males and four females, with two Hispanic individuals, seven Caucasians, two Asians and one multiracial person. Each participant got two doses of either the Pfizer-BioNTech BNT162b2 vaccine (n=8) or the Moderna mRNA-1273 vaccine (n=2). Post-COVID blood samples were collected from convalescent patients a median of around 100 days after diagnosis, with a range of about 35 to 180 days. The spike-specific CD4+ TCR repertoire was compared before and after mRNA vaccination in over nine COVID-19 convalescent patients and a handful of infection-naive healthy vaccine recipients. Control cultures used a CEFX viral epitope pool as positive control, an HIV-1 Nef peptide pool as negative control, or no peptide. The paper as a whole reports these results and caveats: An increase in the median number of SARS-CoV-2-reactive clonotypes from 20 to 25 after infection to 35 to 40 after vaccination was observed, but the change was not found to be significant. Nearly all vaccine-specific clones in convalescent patients (304 of 307) were mono-reactive for SARS-CoV-2 spike rather than cross-reactive with common cold coronaviruses. The number of convalescent patients in the study was relatively small, and the study did not examine early timepoints following natural infection. In convalescent patients, a median approximately 83% of post-vaccine SARS-CoV-2-reactive clones were detected only after vaccination, suggesting vaccine-specific priming.

CDR1 and CDR2, per the germline V gene (reference sequence), are DFQATT and SNEGSKA. At the junction V is shortened by 3 bases and J by 3 bases; bases outside the gene matches: 7. The CDR3 starts with the cysteine, ends with the phenylalanine, and has 16 residues. The kept DNA is CDR3 alone, 48 bases in frame from the first base. What this sample's treatment or condition label stands for: approximately nine-day PBMC culture with coronavirus spike peptide pools or control peptides (ViraFEST assay). The ViraFEST assay, used in the study, expanded antigen-specific T cells with peptide pools and then identified the expanded clonotypes through TCR sequencing. The convalescent patients' positive SARS-CoV-2 PCR tests fell between March and December 2020, which was before the Alpha, Beta and Delta variants emerged in the United States. Each well held 2 million or so PBMCs cultured in IMDM containing around 5.1% human AB serum and approximately 9.4 IU/ml IL-2, with roughly 9.2 ug/ml peptide pools added. On days 3 and 7, half of the culture medium was replaced with fresh IL-2-containing medium. Once the cells had been in culture for about 10 days, the EasySep CD4+ T cell isolation kit was used to isolate CD4+ T cells by negative selection. Ficoll-Paque Plus gradient centrifugation was used to isolate PBMCs from whole blood, and the isolated PBMCs were then either used fresh or cryopreserved at -140C. Each culture condition was generally run in triplicate wells.

The method was PCR. DNA from cultured CD4+ T cells underwent TCR sequencing with the Oncomine TCR Beta short-read assay at the Johns Hopkins FTIC core. The QIAamp micro DNA kit was used to extract genomic DNA from the cultured CD4+ T cells. The Oncomine TCR Beta libraries from cultured CD4+ T cells were pooled using unique dual indexes and then sequenced on an Illumina iSeq 100. For the original study's pipeline: Non-productive sequences were removed, and CDR3s that did not start with C, did not end with F or W, or were shorter than 7 amino acids were discarded. Antigen-specific clonotypes were identified with the MANAFEST web application by comparing peptide-stimulated wells with reference and other culture wells. To be called positive, a clone needed an FDR below 0.05, an odds ratio above 5, and a productive frequency above 0.1% in at least two of three replicate wells. Clonotypes that were significantly expanded in both SARS-CoV-2 spike wells and at least one common cold coronavirus spike condition were defined as cross-reactive. Similarity between CDR3 sequences was evaluated in R version 3.6.1 using Levenshtein distances (stringdist) and unrooted phylogenetic trees (ape). TCRdb took the public reads, trimmed them with fastp at Q25, ran MiXCR for clone calling and kept in-frame beta chains. Each entry merges the rows of one CDR3 protein and shows their most common DNA and genes. The V and J calls reflect TCRdb's pipeline rather than the authors' work. The sample table holds fewer than 20,000 distinct CDR3 sequences, of which 56% were seen once. The ten biggest clones cover 8% to 10% of the sample.

This TCR came from a human donor who had recovered from COVID-19. This chain is built from TRBV20-1 and TRBJ2-1; 11 bases in the middle match TRBD2. The sequenced sample was CD4+ T cells from blood, cultured in vitro. CDR3 region: CSARSSSGRYYNEQFF. The sequenced DNA: TGCAGTGCTAGGTCGTCTAGCGGGAGGTACTACAATGAGCAGTTCTTC.